This TCR beta chain emerged from a study of CD8 T cells in Susac syndrome. The wider study: Treatment status at blood draw for the Susac syndrome patients was therapy-naive, corticosteroids, or intravenous immunoglobulin alone.

The sample holds one count of this clonotype. Germline assignment: CDR1 DFQATT and CDR2 SNEGSKA (reference sequence). V lost 6 bases and J lost 4, with 19 bases in between. The CDR3 totals 15 residues. A quantity of about 0.5 to 1 ug RNA underwent reverse transcription using random hexamers. A single record per CDR3 protein comes from TCRdb applying MiXCR to the immunoSEQ multiplex PCR reads. Here the sample spans roughly 200,000 distinct CDR3 sequences, around 94% being singletons. TCR beta sequencing covered blood CD8+ and CD4+ T cells. The sequence was obtained from a human donor with Susac syndrome. This chain uses TRBV20-1 with TRBJ2-1; D is possibly TRBD2 (7 bases). Specimen: CD4+ T cells from PBMCs. The CDR3 sequence is CSASSGRGQYNEQFF. The CDR3 DNA reads TGCAGTGCCAGCTCTGGGCGGGGGCAATACAATGAGCAGTTCTTC.